This T cell receptor (beta chain) was profiled in a study of beta chain features in type 1 diabetes. General study findings and limits: People with Type 1 diabetes carried modestly yet significantly shorter TCRB CDR3s in all four CD4+ subsets. Highly expressing activated T cells could be over-counted with a cDNA template. Relative to healthy donors, patients appeared to have naive, central memory and Treg TCRB repertoires that were more similar.

Sorting of CD4+ naive, central memory, regulatory and stem cell-like memory cells was performed via CD45RO/CCR7/CD25/CD127/CD95/CD27. The V gene lost 6 bases and the J gene lost 1 base, with 6 bases spanning the gap. This CDR3 contains 11 residues. The V gene's germline CDR1 is DFQATT and CDR2 SNEGSKA (reference sequence). A note on this clone: No antigen is known for it. Within the sample, other DNA sequences also encode this same CDR3.

cDNA synthesis used the whole RNA isolate, giving expressed TCRB sequences. Libraries were prepared by immunoSEQ multiplex PCR; TCRdb keeps only in-frame clonotypes and omits some of them. The sample lists over 300,000 clones, 7% to 10% occurring once. The receptor was derived from a man aged 25 to 45 with type 1 diabetes. The rearrangement joins TRBV20-1 to TRBJ1-1; D uncertain. Specimen: central memory CD4+ T cells from blood. CDR3 amino acids: CSAKENTEAFF. The CDR3 coding sequence is TGCAGTGCGAAGGAGAACACTGAAGCTTTCTTT.